Following are 21 T cell receptor beta chains from one sample sequenced in a study of T cell responses to AZD1222 COVID-19 vaccine. TCRdb's table, derived via immunoSEQ multiplex PCR, lists solely in-frame clones and lacks some. The sample shows 95,000 to 110,000 clones, about 89% of them seen only once. The sequencing here drew on peripheral blood, taken 28 days after the second dose of the MenACWY control vaccine. The source of these receptors is an adult who received the MenACWY meningococcal vaccine as a control.

The V and J genes are TRBV30 and TRBJ1-2; the D is unclear. Germline V gene sequence: CDR1 GTSNPN, CDR2 SVGIG (reference sequence). CDR3 length: 12 residues. V was cut by 0 bases and J by 2 bases, with 4 bases left in between. Here the CDR3 DNA reads TGTGCCTGGAGTGTACAAAACTATGGCTACACCTTC. Translating it yields CAWSVQNYGYTF.

V is TRBV6-2 or TRBV6-3 and J is TRBJ2-3; no definite D call. Germline V gene lookup returns CDR1 MNHEY and CDR2 SVGEGT. The CDR3 is 13 residues long. V lost 3 bases, J lost 1 base, and 5 bases lay in between. The DNA for the CDR3 is TGTGCCAGCAGTTATGTCGGCACAGATACGCAGTATTTT. Protein product: CASSYVGTDTQYF.

V and J are TRBV19 and TRBJ1-1; a possible D gene is TRBD1 (6 bases). Germline loops: CDR1 LNHDA, CDR2 SQIVND (reference sequence). The CDR3 runs to 13 residues. The V end lost 9 bases, the J end lost 0 bases, and 11 bases lay between the germline ends. CDR3 sequence: CASRHRVNTEAFF. CDR3 nucleotides: TGTGCCAGCAGGCACAGGGTGAACACTGAAGCTTTCTTT.

The chain uses TRBV6-2 or TRBV6-3 and TRBJ2-3; the D call may be TRBD1 or TRBD2 (5 bases each). Trimming removed 5 bases from V and 2 bases from J, with 14 bases in between. The CDR3 has 15 residues. Germline CDR1 MNHEY, CDR2 SVGEGT. The CDR3 spells CASSGGGDVTDTQYF. For the CDR3, the DNA is TGTGCCAGCAGTGGGGGTGGGGATGTCACAGATACGCAGTATTTT.

This chain joins TRBV11-3 and TRBJ2-1; D gene ambiguous. The V end lost 0 bases, the J end lost 9 bases, and 6 bases lay between the germline ends. The CDR3 totals 12 residues. Germline CDR1 SGHNT, CDR2 YENEEA. The CDR3 DNA sequence: TGTGCCAGCAGCTTAGATACGAGTGAGCAGTTCTTC. Protein product: CASSLDTSEQFF.

The chain is built from TRBV29-1 and TRBJ1-3; no definite D call. Germline values: CDR1 SQVTM, CDR2 ANQGSEA. Trimming took 6 bases from V and 6 from J, leaving 15 bases between them. The CDR3 consists of 13 residues. The CDR3 DNA reads TGCAGCGTAGAGGACTGGAAGGAAAACACCATATATTTT. It yields the protein CSVEDWKENTIYF.

The chain uses TRBV6-5 and TRBJ1-2; maybe TRBD1 (6 bases). Trimming took 2 bases from V and 5 from J, leaving 9 bases between them. The germline CDR1 and CDR2 sequences are MNHEY and SVGAGI. CDR3 length: 13 amino acids. The CDR3 loop is CASSYDRRYGYTF. The CDR3 DNA is TGTGCCAGCAGTTACGACAGGAGATATGGCTACACCTTC.

V usage is TRBV5-1 and J usage is TRBJ2-2; D possibly uses TRBD1 or TRBD2 (5 bases each). V lost 0 bases to trimming and J lost 3 bases, with 12 bases between them. The CDR3 extends over 16 amino acids. Germline CDR1 SGHRS, CDR2 YFSETQ. The CDR3 coding sequence is TGCGCCAGCAGCTTGGCCGGGGTGGGGCACACCGGGGAGCTGTTTTTT. It encodes CASSLAGVGHTGELFF.

About this clone itself: Other DNA variants within this sample encode the same CDR3. The chain has TRBV5-1 and TRBJ1-4; TRBD1 aligns across 11 bases. Germline-derived CDR1 and CDR2 are SGHRS and YFSETQ. The CDR3 has 14 amino acids. With V trimmed by 4 bases and J by 8 bases, 4 bases remained unmatched. CDR3 region: CASSPGQGEEKLFF. The CDR3 nucleotides read TGCGCCAGCAGCCCGGGACAGGGGGAGGAAAAACTGTTTTTT.

V is TRBV7-2 and J is TRBJ2-7; 9 positions agree with TRBD1. The CDR3 sequence is 16 residues long. After removal of 0 bases from V and 2 bases from J, the junction contained 5 bases not matched to a gene. Looked up from germline, CDR1 is SGHTA and CDR2 is FQGNSA. The CDR3 reads CASSLASTGGTYEQYF. Here the CDR3 DNA reads TGTGCCAGCAGCTTAGCGTCAACAGGGGGCACCTACGAGCAGTACTTC.

CDR3 nucleotide sequence: TGTGCCAGTAGTACCGACAGGATCAATTCACCCCTCCACTTT. Amino acids: CASSTDRINSPLHF. V usage is TRBV19 and J usage is TRBJ1-6; possibly TRBD1 for D (6 bases). The CDR3 loop spans 14 amino acids. The germline V gene has CDR1 LNHDA and CDR2 SQIVND (reference sequence). Trimming left V 4 bases short and J 7 bases short, with 11 bases between. The full variable domain, in which reference TRBV19 and TRBJ1-6 provide the parts outside the CDR3, is DGGITQSPKYLFRKEGQNVTLSCEQNLNHDAMYWYRQDPGQGLRLIYYSQIVNDFQKGDIAEGYSVSREKKESFPLTVTSAQKNPTAFYLCASSTDRINSPLHFGNGTRLTVT.

DNA of the CDR3: TGTGCCACCAGTGATCGCTCCGGGACAGCCACAGATACGCAGTATTTT. Protein: CATSDRSGTATDTQYF. J is TRBJ2-3 and V is TRBV24-1, with TRBD1 identical over 7 bases. The CDR3 has 16 amino acids. With V trimmed by 3 bases and J by 2 bases, 7 bases remained unmatched. In germline, CDR1 is KGHDR, CDR2 SFDVKD.

This clone was observed a few times. The V gene is TRBV27, the J gene TRBJ1-1, with D unresolved. CDR1 and CDR2 from the germline V gene are MNHEY and SMNVEV (reference sequence). With 6 bases removed from V and 1 base from J, the gap between germline ends came to 9 bases. This CDR3 has 13 amino acids. The CDR3 spells CASSYRQNTEAFF. The CDR3 DNA sequence: TGTGCCAGCAGCTATAGACAGAACACTGAAGCTTTCTTT.

The rearrangement joins TRBV6-5 to TRBJ1-4; D ambiguous. Per the germline V gene, CDR1 is MNHEY and CDR2 is SVGAGI. The CDR3 spans 15 residues. V was trimmed by 5 bases and J by 0 bases, leaving 10 bases between them. The CDR3 nucleotides are TGTGCCAGCAGTACAACACAACCAACTAATGAAAAACTGTTTTTT. Amino acids: CASSTTQPTNEKLFF.

This sequence joins TRBV9 and TRBJ2-7; 9 bases map to TRBD2. This CDR3 comprises 19 residues. V lost 0 bases, J lost 2 bases, and 15 bases stayed unmatched. Looked up from germline, CDR1 is SGDLS and CDR2 is YYNGEE. The CDR3 DNA reads as TGTGCCAGCAGCGTAGCTTCAGGGGGGGCGGGGGGGTGGACCTACGAGCAGTACTTC. Amino acids: CASSVASGGAGGWTYEQYF.

This chain links TRBV18 with TRBJ1-1; 8 bases agree with TRBD1. This CDR3 comprises 14 residues. Germline values: CDR1 KGHSH, CDR2 LQKENI. V gave up 3 bases and J gave up 4 bases; unmatched junction bases: 4. CDR3 sequence (DNA): TGTGCCAGCTCACCCGGACAGGGAATCACTGAAGCTTTCTTT. It is translated as CASSPGQGITEAFF. The variable domain in full, completed from reference TRBV18 and TRBJ1-1, reads NAGVMQNPRHLVRRRGQEARLRCSPMKGHSHVYWYRQLPEEGLKFMVYLQKENIIDESGMPKERFSAEFPKEGPSILRIQQVVRGDSAAYFCASSPGQGITEAFFGQGTRLTVV.

This chain links TRBV11-3 with TRBJ2-7; 9 nucleotides match TRBD2. V shed 1 base, J shed 6 bases, and the junction held 10 bases outside the gene matches. The CDR3 length is 16 residues. The germline V gene encodes CDR1 SGHNT and CDR2 YENEEA. CDR3 in amino acids: CASSLGGGGRASEQYF. DNA of the CDR3: TGTGCCAGCAGCTTAGGCGGGGGGGGCCGGGCGTCCGAGCAGTACTTC.

Note on this clone: The sample has other DNA sequences that encode this CDR3 too. V and J are TRBV5-1 and TRBJ2-7, with D maybe TRBD2 (6 bases). Germline CDR1 reads SGHRS; CDR2 reads YFSETQ. This CDR3 comprises 13 residues. The V end lost 4 bases, the J end lost 3 bases, and 11 bases lay between the germline ends. The CDR3: CASSRDSFYEQYF. Here the CDR3 DNA reads TGCGCCAGCAGCCGGGACTCTTTCTACGAGCAGTACTTC. The full variable domain, in which reference TRBV5-1 and TRBJ2-7 provide the parts outside the CDR3, is KAGVTQTPRYLIKTRGQQVTLSCSPISGHRSVSWYQQTPGQGLQFLFEYFSETQRNKGNFPGRFSGRQFSNSRSEMNVSTLELGDSALYLCASSRDSFYEQYFGPGTRLTVT.

This chain connects TRBV7-2 to TRBJ1-3, with D possibly matching TRBD1 (5 bases). Trimming left V 1 base short and J 3 bases short, with 13 bases between. Germline V gene sequence: CDR1 SGHTA, CDR2 FQGNSA. The CDR3 runs to 16 residues. The CDR3 reads CASSLDGPGNGNTIYF. The CDR3 nucleotides read TGTGCCAGCAGCTTAGATGGTCCAGGGAATGGAAACACCATATATTTT.

This chain joins TRBV24-1 and TRBJ2-3; 13 bases are a match to TRBD2. V shed 4 bases and J 2 bases; nucleotides not matched to a gene: 5. This CDR3 has 17 residues. Germline assignment: CDR1 KGHDR and CDR2 SFDVKD. The CDR3 is CATSELTSGGNTDTQYF. The CDR3 bases are TGTGCCACCAGTGAGTTGACTAGCGGGGGGAACACAGATACGCAGTATTTT.

This rearrangement joins TRBV7-9 to TRBJ1-5; no clear D. This CDR3 comprises 12 residues. Trimming stripped 3 bases from V and 7 bases from J, with 7 bases between. Germline V gene sequence: CDR1 SEHNR, CDR2 FQNEAQ (reference sequence). CDR3 sequence reads: CASSFTAQPQHF. The DNA of the CDR3 is TGTGCCAGCAGCTTCACGGCGCAGCCCCAGCATTTT.